A single TCR beta chain is shown here with its context. This sample was included in a study of cytomegalovirus exposure and HLA in healthy donors. In the study overall: There were fewer than 130 million unique TCR beta sequences, drawn from roughly 200 million T cells, in an earlier analysis.

Germline V gene sequence: CDR1 SGDLS, CDR2 YYNGEE. This CDR3 region has 16 residues. V was trimmed by 0 bases and J by 4 bases, leaving 16 bases between them. Primers: 60 Vbeta forward and 13 Jbeta reverse. TCRdb keeps only in-frame clones here, not all; method: immunoSEQ multiplex PCR. The data hold around 140,000 clones, with approximately 78% observed a single time. This TCR derives from a woman aged 50 to 65 in good health and CMV-seropositive. Sequenced: PBMCs. The V gene is TRBV9, the J gene TRBJ1-2; D might be TRBD1 (5 bases). CDR3 bases: TGTGCCAGCAGCGTAGGTGGGGCAGGGAACACCTATGGCTACACCTTC. Its translation: CASSVGGAGNTYGYTF.